This T cell receptor (beta chain) was sequenced for a study of cytomegalovirus exposure and HLA in healthy donors. PCR used 60 Vbeta primers and 13 Jbeta primers. Libraries were prepared by immunoSEQ multiplex PCR; TCRdb keeps only in-frame clonotypes and omits some of them. The sample yields roughly 100,000 clones, around 76% seen once. Findings and caveats of the study: Some public TCRs appeared in many individuals, while most sequences were rare.

Remarks on this clone: The target antigen is unknown.

Participants comprised healthy donors of bone marrow. V gave up 4 bases and J gave up 7 bases; unmatched junction bases: 4. Germline V gene data show CDR1 as LGHNA and CDR2 as YSLEER. There are 13 residues in the CDR3. The receptor's source is a woman in her late teens or twenties in good health and CMV-seropositive. Material for sequencing was PBMCs. The genes are TRBV4-3 and TRBJ2-1; 7 positions agree with TRBD2. The CDR3 sequence is CASSLRGGNEQFF. CDR3 DNA: TGCGCCAGCAGCCTGAGGGGAGGGAATGAGCAGTTCTTC.